The clone carrying this TCR beta chain came up many times. Antigen: not known. Germline V gene sequence: CDR1 SGHTA, CDR2 FQGNSA. The CDR3 extends over 14 amino acids. With 1 base removed from V and 5 bases from J, the gap between germline ends came to 9 bases. TCRdb redid the calling of the reads with MiXCR, one entry per CDR3 protein. The sample contains some 920,000 distinct CDR3 sequences, approximately 32% of which appear only once. This sample stems from a study of T cell repertoires in cytomegalovirus infection. Study overall: The study used recently identified HLA-C-restricted and well-studied HLA-B-restricted CMV epitopes.

The input for sequencing was cultured CD8+ T cells from PBMCs, taken from culture after CMV antigen stimulation. J is TRBJ2-1 and V is TRBV7-2; D uncertain. This receptor was obtained from a human donor in good health (CMV status not recorded). Some clones in this sample may be carry-over from other donors' samples. DNA for the CDR3: TGTGCCAGCAGCTTAGAAGCGAGGAACAATGAGCAGTTCTTC. Translating gives CASSLEARNNEQFF.